Each of the 14 T cell receptor beta chains below was sequenced from the same sample in a study of shared T cell receptors in the human thymus. Assay: immunoSEQ multiplex PCR; the TCRdb copy retains only in-frame clones and omits some. The table records 500,000 to 850,000 clones, approximately 87% of them present only once. These data were likewise used in another study, on human thymus T cells.

Sequencing was carried out using thymocytes. All receptors come from a boy in the first two years of life with a congenital heart defect.

This clone was seen more than once but under ten times. The chain carries TRBV19 and TRBJ1-1; TRBD1 matches at 7 bases. V lost 6 bases to trimming and J lost 5 bases; unmatched junction nucleotides: 6. The CDR3 loop spans 13 amino acids. From germline, CDR1 is LNHDA and CDR2 SQIVND (reference sequence). CDR3 bases: TGTGCCAGTAGCCCAGGGGGATGGACTGAAGCTTTCTTT. Translation: CASSPGGWTEAFF. Full variable domain (outside the CDR3, taken from reference TRBV19 and TRBJ1-1): DGGITQSPKYLFRKEGQNVTLSCEQNLNHDAMYWYRQDPGQGLRLIYYSQIVNDFQKGDIAEGYSVSREKKESFPLTVTSAQKNPTAFYLCASSPGGWTEAFFGQGTRLTVV.

V is TRBV18 and J is TRBJ2-1; TRBD2 matches at 7 bases. The CDR3 is made up of 16 amino acids. V was pared by 3 bases and J by 2 bases, with 7 bases of the junction left unmatched. CDR1 and CDR2 (germline): KGHSH, LQKENI. The CDR3 DNA reads as TGTGCCAGCTCACCTGGAGCGGGGTGTCCCTACAATGAGCAGTTCTTC. The encoded protein is CASSPGAGCPYNEQFF.

This sequence joins TRBV25-1 and TRBJ1-2; D is possibly TRBD1 (5 bases). Trimming took 4 bases from V and 7 from J, leaving 10 bases between them. Germline loops: CDR1 MGHDK, CDR2 SYGVNS. The CDR3 totals 12 residues. The CDR3 region has the DNA TGTGCCAGCAGTGCACTAAGGGGTGGCTACACCTTC. Residues: CASSALRGGYTF.

This clone was found once. The V gene is TRBV7-9, the J gene TRBJ2-7, with 7 bases aligning to TRBD1. CDR3 length: 15 residues. Germline V gene sequence: CDR1 SEHNR, CDR2 FQNEAQ (reference sequence). Trimming at V came to 4 bases and at J to 2 bases, leaving 8 bases not matched to a gene. CDR3 loop: CASSSDREGPYEQYF. For the CDR3, the DNA is TGTGCCAGCAGCTCCGACAGGGAAGGTCCCTACGAGCAGTACTTC.

The chain uses TRBV13 and TRBJ2-3; 9 positions match TRBD2. This CDR3 region has 14 residues. J was trimmed by 4 bases and V by 5 bases; bases with no gene match: 4. Per the germline V gene, CDR1 is PRHDT and CDR2 is FYEKMQ (reference sequence). Written as DNA, the CDR3 is TGTGCCAGCAGCAGCGGGGGGAGGGCAGATACGCAGTATTTT. As protein: CASSSGGRADTQYF.

This chain connects TRBV11-2 to TRBJ2-1; 11 positions agree with TRBD2. CDR1 is SGHAT, CDR2 FQNNGV, per germline. V lost 0 bases to trimming and J lost 7 bases; unmatched junction nucleotides: 5. CDR3 length: 16 amino acids. The CDR3 here is CASSLDSGGARNEQFF. The CDR3 nucleotides are TGTGCCAGCAGCTTAGATAGCGGGGGGGCCCGGAATGAGCAGTTCTTC. The full variable domain, in which reference TRBV11-2 and TRBJ2-1 provide the parts outside the CDR3, is EAGVAQSPRYKIIEKRQSVAFWCNPISGHATLYWYQQILGQGPKLLIQFQNNGVVDDSQLPKDRFSAERLKGVDSTLKIQPAKLEDSAVYLCASSLDSGGARNEQFFGPGTRLTVL.

This clone came up a few times. The chain is built from TRBV4-3 and TRBJ1-1; the D is unclear. Trimming took 0 bases from V and 4 from J, leaving 21 bases between them. This CDR3 comprises 18 residues. CDR1 and CDR2 from the germline V gene are LGHNA and YSLEER. CDR3 DNA sequence: TGCGCCAGCAGCCAAGAGCTAATAACGGGAAATCGTTTCACTGAAGCTTTCTTT. Translated: CASSQELITGNRFTEAFF.

The chain has TRBV5-8 and TRBJ2-1; no clear D. The V end was cut by 2 bases, the J end by 4 bases, with 19 bases between. The CDR3 is 17 residues long. The V gene's germline CDR1 is SGHTS and CDR2 YDEGEE. The DNA for the CDR3 is TGTGCCAGCAGCTTCGAAGTGCCGCCGTCGAGTTACAATGAGCAGTTCTTC. This gives the protein CASSFEVPPSSYNEQFF.

The gene calls are TRBV7-7 and TRBJ2-2; 8 bases are shared with TRBD1. With V trimmed by 8 bases and J by 3 bases, 8 bases remained unmatched. The CDR3 covers 15 residues. The germline gives CDR1 SSHAT, CDR2 FNYEAQ (reference sequence). The CDR3 coding sequence is TGTGCCAGCGGAATCCACAGGGGGGACACCGGGGAGCTGTTTTTT. This translates into CASGIHRGDTGELFF.

The chain employs TRBV4-1 and TRBJ1-4; D gene uncertain. V dropped 3 bases and J dropped 8 bases, with 7 bases sitting between them. CDR1 is MGHRA and CDR2 is YSYEKL in the germline V gene. The CDR3 is made up of 12 amino acids. For the CDR3, the DNA is TGCGCCAGCAGCCACGGGAGGGAAAAACTGTTTTTT. Translated: CASSHGREKLFF.

V gene TRBV6-4 combines with J gene TRBJ2-7; 7 bases are a match to TRBD1. Germline V gene sequence: CDR1 MRHNA, CDR2 SNTAGT. This CDR3 is 18 amino acids long. The V and J ends lost 6 bases and 4 bases, in that order; junction bases with no gene match: 21. The CDR3 is CASSPLTTLRQGSYEQYF. CDR3 bases: TGTGCCAGCAGCCCTCTAACAACCCTTCGACAGGGCTCGTACGAGCAGTACTTC.

This sequence joins TRBV4-3 and TRBJ2-1, with 10 bases that match TRBD2. CDR1 and CDR2 from the germline V gene are LGHNA and YSLEER. With 0 bases clipped from V and 2 bases from J, the junction kept 10 bases outside the gene matches. The CDR3 covers 19 residues. The CDR3 nucleotides read TGCGCCAGCAGCCAAGACGCCCCCTTAGCGGGAGGTACCTACAATGAGCAGTTCTTC. This codes for CASSQDAPLAGGTYNEQFF.

The rearrangement links TRBV5-1 to TRBJ2-7; 9 nucleotides agree with TRBD2. The germline V gene has CDR1 SGHRS and CDR2 YFSETQ. V was clipped by 0 bases and J by 3 bases; unmatched bases: 4. This CDR3 is built from 15 residues. DNA for the CDR3: TGCGCCAGCAGCTTGGACGCTAGCGGGATCTACGAGCAGTACTTC. This encodes CASSLDASGIYEQYF.

The chain carries TRBV19 and TRBJ2-7, with TRBD1 matching 7 bases. This CDR3 comprises 15 residues. The junction had 6 bases not matched to a gene; V was cut back by 3 bases and J by 1 base. Germline assignment: CDR1 LNHDA and CDR2 SQIVND (reference sequence). The CDR3 bases are TGTGCCAGTAGTATGAGGGGGCGCGGGTCCTACGAGCAGTACTTC. Protein sequence: CASSMRGRGSYEQYF.